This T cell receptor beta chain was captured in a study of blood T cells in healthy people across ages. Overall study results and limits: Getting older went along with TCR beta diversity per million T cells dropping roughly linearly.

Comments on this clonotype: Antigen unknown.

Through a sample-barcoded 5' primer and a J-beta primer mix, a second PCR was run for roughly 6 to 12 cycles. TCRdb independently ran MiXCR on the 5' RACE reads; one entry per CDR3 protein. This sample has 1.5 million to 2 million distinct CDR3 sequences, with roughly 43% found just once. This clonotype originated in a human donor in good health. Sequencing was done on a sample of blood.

The CDR3 DNA follows: TGCGCCAGCAGGCCCGGGGAGCGCACAGATACGCAGTATTTT. This gives the protein CASRPGERTDTQYF. The chain couples TRBV4-1 to TRBJ2-3; a possible D gene is TRBD2 (5 bases). V lost 6 bases and J lost 1, with 11 bases in between. Germline assignment: CDR1 MGHRA and CDR2 YSYEKL. This CDR3 region has 14 residues.